The clone carrying this TCR beta chain showed up just once. In the original workflow: Reference gene primer amplification yielded estimated nucleated cell counts. TCRdb's copy holds only in-frame clones and misses some; the assay was immunoSEQ multiplex PCR. From that table come the V and J calls and clone size; the DNA was used to work out D and trimming. The data hold about 210,000 clones, with approximately 90% observed a single time. This specimen comes from a study of blood T cell repertoires in COVID-19. Whole-study context: Acute-phase and convalescent COVID-19 samples originated in the United States, Italy and Spain. PBMCs, B-cell-depleted T cells, or T cells were the source of the cDNA or gDNA that made up the material.

The clonotype was recovered from a man aged 40-50 years with acute or convalescent COVID-19. Sequencing was performed on peripheral blood.

The CDR3 protein is CASSVGAGGSPYGYTF. The DNA of the CDR3 is TGTGCCAGCAGCGTAGGGGCAGGGGGCTCCCCCTATGGCTACACCTTC. This rearrangement joins TRBV9 to TRBJ1-2; 8 nucleotides match TRBD1. CDR1 and CDR2 from the germline V gene are SGDLS and YYNGEE. The J segment lost 4 bases and the V segment lost 0 bases, leaving 8 bases of the junction unmatched. The CDR3 contains 16 residues.